The 18 T cell receptor beta chains in this list originate from one sample, sequenced in a study of cytomegalovirus exposure and HLA in healthy donors. PCR used 60 Vbeta primers and 13 Jbeta primers. Clones were read by immunoSEQ multiplex PCR, and TCRdb kept only the in-frame ones, dropping some. Reported are 90,000 to 150,000 clones; the ten largest clones contain approximately 3.9%. Sequences were obtained from PBMCs. Receptors originate from a man between 18 and 35 years old in good health and CMV-seronegative.

The chain carries TRBV5-1 and TRBJ2-7; the match to TRBD2 covers 11 bases. CDR1 and CDR2 from the germline V gene are SGHRS and YFSETQ. The CDR3 totals 16 residues. Unmatched junction bases numbered 9, after V lost 0 bases and J lost 7 bases. The DNA of the CDR3 is TGCGCCAGCAGCTTGGGACTAGCGGGGTGGCTCGGGGAGCAGTACTTC. It specifies CASSLGLAGWLGEQYF.

The rearrangement uses TRBV11-2 and TRBJ2-3; maybe TRBD1 (5 bases). CDR1 is SGHAT and CDR2 is FQNNGV in the germline V gene. The CDR3 is 12 amino acids. Trimming cost V 6 bases and J 3 bases, with 7 bases left between them. The CDR3 region has the DNA TGTGCCAGCAGAGGGGAAACAGATACGCAGTATTTT. Translated: CASRGETDTQYF.

The gene calls are TRBV15 and TRBJ2-7; the match to TRBD1 covers 9 bases. Trimming cost V 0 bases and J 6 bases; bases outside gene matches: 6. Germline V lookup: CDR1 LNHNV, CDR2 YYDKDF (reference sequence). This CDR3 contains 15 residues. In DNA, the CDR3 is TGTGCCACCAGCAGAGAAGGGACAGGGTCTCTCGAGCAGTACTTC. It specifies CATSREGTGSLEQYF.

The gene calls are TRBV2 and TRBJ1-3; D gene ambiguous. Trimming shortened V by 3 bases and J by 8 bases, and 11 bases separated the two germline ends. CDR1 is SNHLY, CDR2 FYNNEI, per germline. The CDR3 runs 13 residues. This chain's CDR3 is CASSEYHGDTIYF. CDR3 in DNA: TGTGCCAGCAGTGAGTACCACGGTGACACCATATATTTT.

The rearrangement links TRBV19 to TRBJ2-2; TRBD1 matches at 9 bases. Germline-derived CDR1 and CDR2 are LNHDA and SQIVND (reference sequence). Trimming removed 4 bases from V and 6 bases from J; junction bases left unmatched: 6. The CDR3 is 15 residues long. CDR3 amino acids: CASSTPDRGSGELFF. The CDR3 coding sequence is TGTGCCAGTAGTACCCCCGACAGGGGGTCCGGGGAGCTGTTTTTT.

This sequence joins TRBV6-6 and TRBJ1-2; 7 nucleotides match TRBD1. In germline, CDR1 is MNHNY, CDR2 SVGAGI (reference sequence). After removal of 4 bases from V and 2 bases from J, the junction contained 1 base not matched to a gene. This CDR3 has 13 residues. The CDR3 bases are TGTGCCAGCAGTTCGGACAGGAACTATGGCTACACCTTC. Translated, it gives CASSSDRNYGYTF.

The rearrangement links TRBV27 to TRBJ2-5; no clear D gene. Germline CDR1 MNHEY, CDR2 SMNVEV (reference sequence). The CDR3 contains 13 residues. Trimming pared 3 bases from V and 0 bases from J, leaving 5 bases between. The CDR3 reads CASSFQYQETQYF. The CDR3 bases are TGTGCCAGCAGTTTCCAGTACCAAGAGACCCAGTACTTC.

The rearrangement uses TRBV2 and TRBJ2-2, with TRBD1 as a possible D gene (5 bases). The CDR3 contains 14 residues. Per the germline V gene, CDR1 is SNHLY and CDR2 is FYNNEI. Trimming cost V 3 bases and J 9 bases, with 14 bases left between them. As DNA, the CDR3 is TGTGCCAGCAGTGAGGGCAGGGTTGTACGGGAGCTGTTTTTT. Amino acid sequence: CASSEGRVVRELFF.

This CDR3 is CASSLESTGQETQYF. As DNA, the CDR3 is TGTGCCAGCAGCCTTGAATCGACAGGCCAAGAGACCCAGTACTTC. The V call is TRBV14, the J call TRBJ2-5; a possible D gene is TRBD1 (6 bases). Looked up from germline, CDR1 is SGHDN and CDR2 is FVKESK. Trimming shortened V by 4 bases and J by 1 base, and 13 bases separated the two germline ends. This CDR3 is 15 amino acids long.

With respect to this clone: This same CDR3 is encoded by further DNA sequences in the sample. The chain combines TRBV7-9 with TRBJ1-1, with D maybe TRBD1 (5 bases). Germline V gene lookup returns CDR1 SEHNR and CDR2 FQNEAQ (reference sequence). The CDR3 is made up of 12 amino acids. Trimming took 5 bases from V and 7 from J, leaving 11 bases between them. CDR3 in amino acids: CASSLGRGEAFF. CDR3 nucleotide sequence: TGTGCCAGCAGCCTAGGAAGGGGTGAAGCTTTCTTT.

J is TRBJ2-7 and V is TRBV6-1, with D uncertain. This CDR3 contains 13 residues. V was trimmed by 4 bases and J by 2 bases, leaving 9 bases between them. Germline lookup yields CDR1 MNHNS and CDR2 SASEGT. The CDR3 sequence is CASSATPTYEQYF. The DNA for the CDR3 is TGTGCCAGCAGTGCGACACCTACCTACGAGCAGTACTTC.

V is TRBV5-1 and J is TRBJ2-3, with a weak D call TRBD2 (6 bases). From germline, CDR1 is SGHRS and CDR2 YFSETQ. The V end was cut by 0 bases, the J end by 5 bases, with 16 bases between. The CDR3 length is 16 residues. CDR3 residues: CASSLVQRADIDTQYF. In nucleotides, the CDR3 is TGCGCCAGCAGCTTGGTCCAGCGGGCTGACATAGATACGCAGTATTTT.

This chain links TRBV5-1 with TRBJ2-5; 7 nucleotides agree with TRBD1. V was pared by 0 bases and J by 2 bases, with 4 bases of the junction left unmatched. Germline CDR1 is SGHRS and CDR2 is YFSETQ. CDR3 length: 15 amino acids. CDR3 sequence (DNA): TGCGCCAGCAGCTTGGTGGGACAGATACAAGAGACCCAGTACTTC. Protein sequence: CASSLVGQIQETQYF.

The chain carries TRBV28 and TRBJ1-3; D perhaps matches TRBD1 (6 bases). This CDR3 contains 14 residues. With 5 bases removed from V and 4 bases from J, the gap between germline ends came to 12 bases. Germline CDR1 and CDR2: MDHEN and SYDVKM. The CDR3, as DNA: TGTGCCAGCAGTAACAGGGTTTTCGGAAACACCATATATTTT. Translating it yields CASSNRVFGNTIYF.

The genes are TRBV13 and TRBJ2-3, with D perhaps TRBD2 (5 bases). V was shortened by 0 bases and J by 8 bases, with 12 bases between the two germline ends. The CDR3 runs 14 residues. Per the germline V gene, CDR1 is PRHDT and CDR2 is FYEKMQ (reference sequence). CDR3 residues: CASSLGRGWGTQYF. The CDR3 DNA is TGTGCCAGCAGCTTAGGACGAGGGTGGGGTACGCAGTATTTT.

The chain is built from TRBV7-9 and TRBJ2-6, with D perhaps TRBD1 (6 bases). Trimming took 1 base from V and 0 from J, leaving 10 bases between them. The CDR3 totals 17 residues. Per the germline V gene, CDR1 is SEHNR and CDR2 is FQNEAQ (reference sequence). The chain's CDR3 is CASSLGTASSGANVLTF. DNA for the CDR3: TGTGCCAGCAGCTTAGGGACAGCTAGCTCTGGGGCCAACGTCCTGACTTTC.

V gene TRBV19 combines with J gene TRBJ1-1, with TRBD1 matching 7 bases. CDR1 and CDR2 from the germline V gene are LNHDA and SQIVND (reference sequence). The CDR3 is made up of 13 amino acids. The trim removed 4 bases at V and 11 bases at J, leaving 10 bases unmatched. CDR3 in amino acids: CASSTFGGGQAFF. The CDR3, as DNA: TGTGCCAGTAGTACCTTCGGAGGGGGCCAGGCTTTCTTT.

This chain connects TRBV27 to TRBJ1-2, with D perhaps TRBD1 (5 bases). The CDR3 extends over 13 amino acids. Germline V CDR1 and CDR2: MNHEY, SMNVEV (reference sequence). Trimming stripped 3 bases from V and 8 bases from J, with 13 bases between. This chain's CDR3 is CASSLGGSTGYTF. The CDR3 bases are TGTGCCAGCAGTTTGGGGGGGTCGACGGGCTACACCTTC.